This TCR beta chain was captured in a study of T cells in Graves' hyperthyroidism and ophthalmopathy. General study findings and limits: Through a model of 13 V-J features, ophthalmopathy was separated from stable hyperthyroidism.

As for this clonotype: The antigen is undetermined.

Researchers took RNA transcripts and amplified the TCR beta CDR3 regions from them. A set of HTBI primers served as the primers for a first-round RT-PCR of the TCR CDR3. Each CDR3 protein is one row after TCRdb ran MiXCR on the multiplex PCR reads. The table records fewer than 400,000 distinct CDR3 sequences, around an eighth of them present only once. The receptor's source is a man aged 50-59 years with Graves' ophthalmopathy. Sequencing was performed on blood.

The CDR3 sequence is CASSQDRRAGNTIYF. CDR3 coding DNA: TGTGCCAGCAGCCAAGATAGGAGGGCTGGAAACACCATATATTTT. The gene calls are TRBV14 and TRBJ1-3; D is unclear. CDR3 length: 15 residues. CDR1 is SGHDN, CDR2 FVKESK, per germline. V was trimmed by 0 bases and J by 2 bases, leaving 8 bases between them.